This TCR beta chain was sequenced in a study of T cells expressing NK-cell markers. Overall study: Among the eight sequenced donors, seven tested HCMV-seropositive and one tested seronegative. Regarding the study as a whole: In a group of several donors, dominant NKG2C+ clonotypes represented roughly 1.0-8% of CD8+ T cells.

From germline, CDR1 is SGHTA and CDR2 FQGNSA. CDR3 size: 14 residues. TCRdb reworked the 5' RACE reads into one entry per CDR3 protein, no DNA. The sample table sets out about 160,000 distinct CDR3 sequences. As for this clonotype: Its antigen remains unidentified.

The chain couples TRBV7-2 to TRBJ2-1. The sequencing sample was made of blood T cells: a sorted CD56 or NKG2C T cell subset, CD4+ or CD8+ T cells, or bulk PBMC T cells (not recorded which). This clonotype was sampled from a man aged 18 to 69 in good health. CDR3 sequence: CASSRDDRRNEQFF.